This section outlines one T cell receptor beta chain sequence together with its context. Its antigen is not known. Healthy bone marrow donors supplied every sample. This record belongs to a study of cytomegalovirus exposure and HLA in healthy donors. Study-wide results and limits: Rates of TCR association differed by HLA locus in a later analysis, with DRB1 highest and HLA-C lowest.

The V gene lost 3 bases and the J gene lost 0 bases, with 9 bases spanning the gap. CDR1 and CDR2 (germline): SNHLY, FYNNEI. The CDR3 consists of 15 residues. The study ran its PCR with 60 Vbeta and 13 Jbeta primers. The table came from immunoSEQ multiplex PCR; TCRdb's copy has only in-frame clones and leaves some out. The data show 150,000 to 200,000 clones, with roughly 85% seen just once and approximately 2.4% held by the top ten. This TCR came from a woman aged 45 to 65 in good health and CMV-seronegative. The sequenced sample was PBMCs. The V and J genes are TRBV2 and TRBJ1-5; D not certain. The CDR3 DNA follows: TGTGCCAGCAGTGACCGCGGGAATAGCAATCAGCCCCAGCATTTT. Amino acid sequence: CASSDRGNSNQPQHF. Filled out from reference TRBV2 and TRBJ1-5, the complete variable domain reads EPEVTQTPSHQVTQMGQEVILRCVPISNHLYFYWYRQILGQKVEFLVSFYNNEISEKSEIFDDQFSVERPDGSNFTLKIRSTKLEDSAMYFCASSDRGNSNQPQHFGDGTRLSIL.